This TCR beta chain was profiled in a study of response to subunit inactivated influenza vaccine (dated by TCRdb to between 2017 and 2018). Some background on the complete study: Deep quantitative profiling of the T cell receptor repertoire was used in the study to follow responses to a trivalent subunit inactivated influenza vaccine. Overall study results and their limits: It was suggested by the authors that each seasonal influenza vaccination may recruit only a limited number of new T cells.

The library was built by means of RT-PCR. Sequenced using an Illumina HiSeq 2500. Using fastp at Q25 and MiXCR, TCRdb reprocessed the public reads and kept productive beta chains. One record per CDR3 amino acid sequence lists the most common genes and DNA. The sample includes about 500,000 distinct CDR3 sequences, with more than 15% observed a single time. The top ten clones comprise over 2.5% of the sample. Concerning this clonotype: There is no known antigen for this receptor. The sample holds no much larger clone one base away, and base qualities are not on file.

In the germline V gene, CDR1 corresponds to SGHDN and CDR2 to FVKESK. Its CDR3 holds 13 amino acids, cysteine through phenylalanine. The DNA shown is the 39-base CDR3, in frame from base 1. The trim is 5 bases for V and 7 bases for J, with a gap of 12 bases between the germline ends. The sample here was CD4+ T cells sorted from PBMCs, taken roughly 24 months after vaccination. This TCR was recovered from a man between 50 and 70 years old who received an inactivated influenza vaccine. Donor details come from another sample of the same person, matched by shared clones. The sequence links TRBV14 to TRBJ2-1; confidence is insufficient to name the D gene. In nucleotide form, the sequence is TGTGCCAGCAGCGAACTACAGAAAAATGAGCAGTTCTTC. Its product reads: CASSELQKNEQFF.